This T cell receptor (beta chain) was sequenced during a study of OX40 agonist ivuxolimab in advanced cancers. This clone was observed a few times. The CDR3 consists of 16 residues. Trimming cost V 0 bases and J 2 bases; bases outside gene matches: 5. Germline loops: CDR1 MNHEY, CDR2 SVGAGI. TCRdb's table, derived via immunoSEQ multiplex PCR, lists solely in-frame clones and lacks some. The sample holds around 69,000 clones, approximately 86% seen once. The TCR was taken from an adult with an advanced solid tumor such as melanoma, head and neck, liver or kidney cancer. Sequenced here: CD4+ or CD8+ T cells sorted from blood, sampled in a trial of the OX40 agonist ivuxolimab. The J gene is TRBJ2-7, the V gene TRBV6-5, with 9 positions matching TRBD2. CDR3 DNA sequence: TGTGCCAGCAGTTACTCGTTAGCGGGGGTCGCCTACGAGCAGTACTTC. Translated: CASSYSLAGVAYEQYF.